A single sample is the source of the 8 T cell receptor beta chains below, sequenced in a study of OX40 agonist ivuxolimab in advanced cancers. The method was immunoSEQ multiplex PCR; TCRdb's version includes in-frame clones alone and lacks a portion of them. Of 60,000 or so clones detected, about 88% appear once; the ten largest clones hold around 12%. The sample in question was CD4+ or CD8+ T cells sorted from blood, obtained in a trial of the OX40 agonist ivuxolimab. These TCRs come from an adult with an advanced solid tumor such as melanoma, head and neck, liver or kidney cancer.

The chain uses TRBV21-1 and TRBJ1-3; the table names TRBD1, a call not compared with the DNA. TRBV21-1 counts as a pseudogene. This CDR3 spans 19 amino acids. Here the CDR3 DNA reads TGTGCCAGCAGCAAAGCTCTCGGGGACAGGGGGCGGCCGGGTGGCACCATATATTTT. It encodes CASSKALGDRGRPGGTIYF.

J is TRBJ1-4 and V is TRBV6-1, with D uncertain. Germline V gene sequence: CDR1 MNHNS, CDR2 SASEGT. CDR3 length: 15 amino acids. The V and J ends lost 7 bases and 2 bases respectively, with 14 bases between them. The CDR3 DNA follows: TGTGCCAGCACTCTACTCAGAGGGACTAATGAAAAACTGTTTTTT. Translation: CASTLLRGTNEKLFF.

The rearrangement links TRBV14 to TRBJ1-2, with unresolved D. Germline V gene sequence: CDR1 SGHDN, CDR2 FVKESK. The CDR3 totals 11 residues. With 1 base removed from V and 9 bases from J, the gap between germline ends came to 6 bases. CDR3 protein: CASSQGWSYTF. In nucleotides, the CDR3 is TGTGCCAGCAGCCAAGGTTGGAGCTACACCTTC.

DNA of the CDR3: TGCGCCAGCAGCCAAGTTGGAGAGCGGTCCTACAATGAGCAGTTCTTC. Amino acids: CASSQVGERSYNEQFF. The chain recombines TRBV4-1 with TRBJ2-1; tentatively, D is TRBD2 (5 bases). Trimming stripped 1 base from V and 1 base from J, with 11 bases between. Germline CDR1 and CDR2: MGHRA and YSYEKL. There are 16 residues in the CDR3.

Comment on this clone: Other DNA sequences in the same sample also yield this CDR3. This chain uses TRBV27 with TRBJ2-7; no clear D. V was trimmed by 0 bases and J by 0 bases, leaving 6 bases between them. Germline-derived CDR1 and CDR2 are MNHEY and SMNVEV (reference sequence). The CDR3 runs to 14 residues. Written as DNA, the CDR3 is TGTGCCAGCAGTTTATCTGGGCCCTCCTACGAGCAGTACTTC. Protein sequence: CASSLSGPSYEQYF.

V and J are TRBV7-7 and TRBJ1-4, with D uncertain. The CDR3 loop spans 14 amino acids. V was cut by 5 bases and J by 8 bases, with 15 bases left in between. CDR1 is SSHAT and CDR2 is FNYEAQ in the germline V gene (reference sequence). The CDR3 DNA follows: TGTGCCAGCAGCCCCCGGCCCGGGGAGGAAAAACTGTTTTTT. Translation gives CASSPRPGEEKLFF.

This clone came up many times. The CDR3 spells CASSLLPGQGHRDQPQHF. CDR3 sequence (DNA): TGTGCCAGCAGCCTCCTCCCGGGACAGGGGCATCGCGATCAGCCCCAGCATTTT. The chain is built from TRBV7-8 and TRBJ1-5, with 10 bases aligning to TRBD1. CDR3 length: 18 residues. CDR1 and CDR2 (germline): SGHVS, FQNEAQ. Trimming took 5 bases from V and 5 from J; bases not matched to a gene: 15. Full variable domain (remainder filled in from reference TRBV7-8 and TRBJ1-5): GAGVSQSPRYKVAKRGQDVALRCDPISGHVSLFWYQQALGQGPEFLTYFQNEAQLDKSGLPSDRFFAERPEGSVSTLKIQRTQQEDSAVYLCASSLLPGQGHRDQPQHFGDGTRLSIL.

The chain joins TRBV25-1 to TRBJ2-7, with 9 positions matching TRBD1. J gave up 2 bases and V 5 bases, and 7 bases lay outside the gene matches. The germline gives CDR1 MGHDK, CDR2 SYGVNS. CDR3 length: 15 amino acids. CDR3 bases: TGTGCCAGCAGTTCGCCGGGACAGGGAACCTACGAGCAGTACTTC. This gives the protein CASSSPGQGTYEQYF.